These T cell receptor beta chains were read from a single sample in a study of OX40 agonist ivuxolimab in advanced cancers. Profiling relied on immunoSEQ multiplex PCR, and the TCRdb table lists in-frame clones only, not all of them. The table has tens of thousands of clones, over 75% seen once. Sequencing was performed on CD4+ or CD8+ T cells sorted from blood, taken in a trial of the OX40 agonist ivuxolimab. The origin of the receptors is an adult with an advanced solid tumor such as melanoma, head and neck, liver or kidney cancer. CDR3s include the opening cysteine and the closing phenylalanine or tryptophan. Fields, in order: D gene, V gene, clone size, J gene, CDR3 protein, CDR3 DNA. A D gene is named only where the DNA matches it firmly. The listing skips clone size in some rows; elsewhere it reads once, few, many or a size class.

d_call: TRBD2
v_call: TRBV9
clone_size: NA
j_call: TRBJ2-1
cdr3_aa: CASSPGTSENWQFF
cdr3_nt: TGTGCCAGCAGCCCCGGGACTAGCGAGAACTGGCAGTTCTTC

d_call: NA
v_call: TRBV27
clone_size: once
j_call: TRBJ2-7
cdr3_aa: CASSFGEAYEQYF
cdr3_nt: TGTGCCAGCAGTTTTGGGGAGGCCTACGAGCAGTACTTC

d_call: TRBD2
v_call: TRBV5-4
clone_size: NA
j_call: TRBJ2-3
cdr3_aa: CASSSLAGGTDTQYF
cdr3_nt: TGTGCCAGCAGCTCCTTAGCGGGGGGGACAGATACGCAGTATTTT

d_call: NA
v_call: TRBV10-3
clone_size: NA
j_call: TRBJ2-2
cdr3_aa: CAISDYPRGAPFNTGELFF
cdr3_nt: TGTGCCATCAGTGATTACCCTCGAGGGGCGCCTTTCAACACCGGGGAGCTGTTTTTT

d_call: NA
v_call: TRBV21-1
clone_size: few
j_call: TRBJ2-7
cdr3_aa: CASRRPCPSSGRNEQYF
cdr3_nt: TGTGCCAGCAGACGCCCTTGCCCCTCTAGCGGGAGGAACGAGCAGTACTTC

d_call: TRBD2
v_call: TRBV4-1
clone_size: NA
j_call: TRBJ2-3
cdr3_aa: CASSHNGRETDTQYF
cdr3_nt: TGCGCCAGCAGCCATAATGGGAGGGAAACAGATACGCAGTATTTT

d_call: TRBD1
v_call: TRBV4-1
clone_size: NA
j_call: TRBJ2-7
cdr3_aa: CASSQRTGSYEQYF
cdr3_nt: TGCGCCAGCAGCCAGCGGACAGGGTCCTACGAGCAGTACTTC

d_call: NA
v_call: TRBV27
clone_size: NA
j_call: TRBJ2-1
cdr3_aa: CASSLGRDYNEQFF
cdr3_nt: TGTGCCAGCAGTTTAGGACGGGACTACAATGAGCAGTTCTTC

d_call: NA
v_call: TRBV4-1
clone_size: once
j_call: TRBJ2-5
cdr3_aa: CASSQDSFDRQETQYF
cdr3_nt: TGCGCCAGCAGCCAAGATTCGTTTGACCGTCAAGAGACCCAGTACTTC

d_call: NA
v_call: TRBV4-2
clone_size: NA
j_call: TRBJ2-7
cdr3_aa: CASSQGGLAGTYEQYF
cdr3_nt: TGTGCCAGCAGCCAAGGGGGACTGGCCGGGACCTACGAGCAGTACTTC

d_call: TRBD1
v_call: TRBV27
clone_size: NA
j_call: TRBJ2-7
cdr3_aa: CASSKYRGHYEQYF
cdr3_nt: TGTGCCAGCTCAAAATACAGGGGGCACTACGAGCAGTACTTC

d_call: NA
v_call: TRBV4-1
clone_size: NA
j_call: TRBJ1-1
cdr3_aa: CASSQGTVNTEAFF
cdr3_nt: TGCGCCAGCAGCCAAGGGACGGTGAACACTGAAGCTTTCTTT

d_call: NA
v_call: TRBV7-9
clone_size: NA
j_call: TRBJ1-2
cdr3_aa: CASSSASGYTF
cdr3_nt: TGTGCCAGCAGCTCCGCCAGCGGCTACACCTTC

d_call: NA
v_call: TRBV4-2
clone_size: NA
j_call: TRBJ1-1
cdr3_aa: CASSQGGDTSEAFF
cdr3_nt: TGTGCCAGCAGCCAAGGAGGGGATACCTCTGAAGCTTTCTTT

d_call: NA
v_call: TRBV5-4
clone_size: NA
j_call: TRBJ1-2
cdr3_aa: CASSLGGLIEGYTF
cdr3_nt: TGTGCCAGCAGCTTGGGAGGATTAATAGAGGGCTACACCTTC

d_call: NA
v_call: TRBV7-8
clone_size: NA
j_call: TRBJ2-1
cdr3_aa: CASSRALGTMREQFF
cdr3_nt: TGTGCCAGCAGCAGAGCCCTTGGCACTATGAGAGAGCAGTTCTTC

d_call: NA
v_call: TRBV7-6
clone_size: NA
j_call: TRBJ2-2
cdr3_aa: CASSWDAASGELFF
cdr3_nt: TGTGCCAGCAGTTGGGACGCGGCGTCCGGGGAGCTGTTTTTT

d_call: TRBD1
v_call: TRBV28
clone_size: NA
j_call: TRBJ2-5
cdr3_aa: CASVGQGGETQYF
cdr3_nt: TGTGCCAGCGTTGGACAGGGAGGCGAGACCCAGTACTTC

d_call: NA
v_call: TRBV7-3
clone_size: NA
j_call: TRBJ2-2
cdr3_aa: CASSLGWGTGELFF
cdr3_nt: TGTGCCAGCAGCTTAGGATGGGGAACCGGGGAGCTGTTTTTT

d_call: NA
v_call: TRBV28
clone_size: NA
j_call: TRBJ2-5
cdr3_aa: CASLAEGHLETQYF
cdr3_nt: TGTGCCAGCCTTGCTGAGGGGCATTTGGAGACCCAGTACTTC

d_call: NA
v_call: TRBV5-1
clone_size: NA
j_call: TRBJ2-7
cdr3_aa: CASSSRGPHSYEQYF
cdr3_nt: TGCGCCAGCAGCTCCCGGGGACCCCATAGCTACGAGCAGTACTTC

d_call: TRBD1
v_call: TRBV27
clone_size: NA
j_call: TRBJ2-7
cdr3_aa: CASSLFRDRDDYEQYF
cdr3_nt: TGTGCCAGCAGTTTATTCCGGGACAGAGACGATTACGAGCAGTACTTC

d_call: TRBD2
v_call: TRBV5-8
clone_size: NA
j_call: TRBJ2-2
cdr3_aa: CASSPTPGTSGGAYTGELFF
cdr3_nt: TGTGCCAGCAGCCCAACCCCTGGGACTAGCGGGGGGGCCTACACCGGGGAGCTGTTTTTT

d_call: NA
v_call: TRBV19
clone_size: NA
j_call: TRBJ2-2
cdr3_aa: CASSIMGQNTGELFF
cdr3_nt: TGTGCCAGTAGTATTATGGGGCAGAACACCGGGGAGCTGTTTTTT